A selection of T cell receptor beta chains follows, all from one sample in a study of blood T cell repertoires in COVID-19. Some clones are missing from TCRdb's copy, which holds only in-frame ones; the method was immunoSEQ multiplex PCR. Of fewer than 200,000 clones listed, 70% to 90% were seen once; the top ten hold 1.5% to 2%. Sequencing used peripheral blood. The source is a man in his late teens or twenties who had recovered from COVID-19. The CDR3 runs from the conserved cysteine through the conserved F or W. The order of the fields is D gene, V gene, J gene, clone size, CDR3 DNA, CDR3 protein. D genes are given only for firm matches. Not all rows give a size; the values are once, few, many and, for expanded clones, a class.

>-|TRBV14|TRBJ1-2|once
TGTGCCAGCAGCCACCTAAACGGGGATCCGGACGGCTACACCTTC
CASSHLNGDPDGYTF
>-|TRBV4-3|TRBJ1-6|-
TGCGCCAGCAGCCACAGGGCCAATTCACCCCTCCACTTT
CASSHRANSPLHF
>-|TRBV28|TRBJ1-5|-
TGTGCCAGCAAGCGGTCGGGTCAGCCCCAGCATTTT
CASKRSGQPQHF
>-|TRBV3-1/TRBV3-2|TRBJ2-1|-
TGTGCCAGCAGCCACATCGCAAAGCGGGACACCTCCTACAATGAGCAGTTCTTC
CASSHIAKRDTSYNEQFF
>-|TRBV5-5|TRBJ1-1|-
TGTGCCAGCAGCTTAATGGGTCTAGGGGGAAAAGCTTTCTTT
CASSLMGLGGKAFF
>TRBD1|TRBV5-4|TRBJ2-7|-
TGTGCCAGCAGCCGGACAGGTGCGGAGCAGTACTTC
CASSRTGAEQYF
>-|TRBV20-1|TRBJ2-7|-
TGCAGTGCTAGTGGGGGACATAGCTACGAGCAGTACTTC
CSASGGHSYEQYF
>-|TRBV7-2|TRBJ2-2|-
TGTGCCAGCAGCCACCGGGCCGGGGAGCTGTTTTTT
CASSHRAGELFF
>TRBD1|TRBV18|TRBJ1-2|-
TGTGCCAGCTCACCAGCCGGGACAGGGGGTGGCTACACCTTC
CASSPAGTGGGYTF
>-|TRBV11-1|TRBJ1-1|-
TGTGCCAGCAGCTTCGGGGGTCTGAACTCTGAAGCTTTCTTT
CASSFGGLNSEAFF
>TRBD2|TRBV11-2|TRBJ2-3|-
TGTGCCAGCAGCTTAGAGGGGGGGACAGATACGCAGTATTTT
CASSLEGGTDTQYF
>-|TRBV11-2|TRBJ1-2|once
TGTGCCAGCAGCTTAGGGCTGAATGATGGCTACACCTTC
CASSLGLNDGYTF
>TRBD2|TRBV24-1|TRBJ2-1|-
TGTGCCACCGGGGGGCTAGCGGGACCTTACAATGAGCAGTTCTTC
CATGGLAGPYNEQFF
>TRBD1|TRBV6-2/TRBV6-3|TRBJ2-7|few
TGTGCCAGCAGTCAACGCTCGGGACAGGGACGCTACGAGCAGTACTTC
CASSQRSGQGRYEQYF
>-|TRBV27|TRBJ1-1|-
TGTGCCAGCAGGCAGACTGCAATCCGCCCGAACACTGAAGCTTTCTTT
CASRQTAIRPNTEAFF
>TRBD2|TRBV18|TRBJ2-7|-
TGTGCCAGCTCACCACCGGGACTAGCGGGAGGAGGAATCGAGCAGTACTTC
CASSPPGLAGGGIEQYF
>-|TRBV5-1|TRBJ1-2|-
TGCGCCAGCAGCCCCCTGGGGCAGATCTATGGCTACACCTTC
CASSPLGQIYGYTF
>TRBD2|TRBV5-1|TRBJ2-7|-
TGCGCCAGCAGCTTGATCACTAGCGGAACCTACGAGCAGTACTTC
CASSLITSGTYEQYF
>TRBD1|TRBV10-3|TRBJ1-2|-
TGTGCCATCAGTGAAGGGACAGGTGACTATGGCTACACCTTC
CAISEGTGDYGYTF
>-|TRBV6-1|TRBJ2-3|-
TGTGCCAGCAGTGAAGGTCTAGCAGGCCCAGATACGCAGTATTTT
CASSEGLAGPDTQYF
>TRBD1|TRBV7-2|TRBJ1-3|-
TGTGCCAGCAGCTTGGACAGGGGCAACACCATATATTTT
CASSLDRGNTIYF
>-|TRBV24-1|TRBJ2-5|-
TGTGCCACCAGTGCGGCGGATGGAGGGGAGACCCAGTACTTC
CATSAADGGETQYF
>TRBD1|TRBV5-6|TRBJ1-2|-
TGTGCCAGCAGCTCGGGACAGGGGCATGGCTACACCTTC
CASSSGQGHGYTF
>TRBD2|TRBV9|TRBJ2-1|-
TGTGCCAGCAGCGTAGTGGGACTAGCGGACCTGCAGTTCTTC
CASSVVGLADLQFF
>-|TRBV27|TRBJ1-2|-
TGTGCCAGCTCCCACCGGAGGGACTATGGCTACACCTTC
CASSHRRDYGYTF
>TRBD1|TRBV5-1|TRBJ1-6|-
TGCGCCAGTAGCTTGGGACAGCCAAATTCACCCCTCCACTTT
CASSLGQPNSPLHF
>TRBD2|TRBV19|TRBJ2-2|-
TGTGCCAGCTGTACTAGCGACGCCACCGGGGAGCTGTTTTTT
CASCTSDATGELFF
>TRBD2|TRBV7-9|TRBJ2-1|-
TGTGCCAGCAGCGCGGGACTAGCGGCCTACAATGAGCAGTTCTTC
CASSAGLAAYNEQFF
>TRBD1|TRBV28|TRBJ1-5|-
TGTGCCAGCAGTACCCCAGGGGGACAAAAAGCCCAGCATTTT
CASSTPGGQKAQHF
>-|TRBV10-2|TRBJ2-2|-
TGCGCCAGCAGTGAAGTTAGTGGGGAGCTGTTTTTT
CASSEVSGELFF
>-|TRBV28|TRBJ2-7|once
TGTGCCAGCACTTTGGCGCAGGGAAGTAGCGAGCAGTACTTC
CASTLAQGSSEQYF
>TRBD2|TRBV6-6|TRBJ2-7|-
TGTGCCAGCAGTTCGACTAGCGGGAGCTCCTACGAGCAGTACTTC
CASSSTSGSSYEQYF
>-|TRBV5-4|TRBJ1-2|-
TGTGCCAGCAGCCCCCCCGGGGGTAGAAACTATGGCTACACCTTC
CASSPPGGRNYGYTF
>TRBD1|TRBV27|TRBJ1-2|-
TGTGCCAGCAGTTTATCGTTAGGGGGCGGAGGCTACACCTTC
CASSLSLGGGGYTF
>TRBD2|TRBV10-3|TRBJ2-3|-
TGTGCCATCAGGTGGCAGGGAGGGGAAGATACGCAGTATTTT
CAIRWQGGEDTQYF
>-|TRBV18|TRBJ1-2|once
TGTGCCAGCTCACCACTTTTAGGGGCGGACAATGGCTACACCTTC
CASSPLLGADNGYTF
>TRBD2|TRBV11-2|TRBJ2-4|-
TGTGCCAGCAGTTTTAGCGGGAGTCGCGAAAACATTCAGTACTTC
CASSFSGSRENIQYF
>-|TRBV6-1|TRBJ1-1|-
TGTGCCAGCAGTGAACTTTGGAACACTGAAGCTTTCTTT
CASSELWNTEAFF
>TRBD1|TRBV4-2|TRBJ1-1|-
TGTGCCAGCAGCCAAGAAGGGGGACAGGCGAACACTGAAGCTTTCTTT
CASSQEGGQANTEAFF
>TRBD1|TRBV30|TRBJ1-6|-
TGTGCCTGGAGTCCGCTTAGACAGGGGACGGCACCCCTCCACTTT
CAWSPLRQGTAPLHF
>TRBD2|TRBV4-3|TRBJ2-3|-
TGCGCCAGCAGCCAAGAGAGCGGGGGAGGCACAGATACGCAGTATTTT
CASSQESGGGTDTQYF
>TRBD1|TRBV11-2|TRBJ1-1|-
TGTGCCAGCAGCGGCGGGACAGGTATGGTCGCTGAAGCTTTCTTT
CASSGGTGMVAEAFF
>TRBD2|TRBV27|TRBJ2-5|-
TGTGCCAGCAGTTTATTTGCGGGAGGGGCTCAGGAGACCCAGTACTTC
CASSLFAGGAQETQYF
>TRBD2|TRBV6-4|TRBJ2-1|-
TGTGCCAGCAGTGACACTAGCGGGAGCTACAATGAGCAGTTCTTC
CASSDTSGSYNEQFF
>TRBD2|TRBV19|TRBJ2-1|-
TGTGCCAGTAGTAGGCCTAGCGGTAGGAATGAGCAGTTCTTC
CASSRPSGRNEQFF
>TRBD1|TRBV2|TRBJ1-3|-
TGTGCCAGCAGTGAATCCAGGGGGGGAAACACCATATATTTT
CASSESRGGNTIYF
>TRBD2|TRBV5-6|TRBJ2-1|-
TGTGCCAGCAGCTCGAAGACTAGCGGGGGAAATGAGCAGTTCTTC
CASSSKTSGGNEQFF
>-|TRBV9|TRBJ2-1|few
TGTGCCAGCAGCGGCCGTGACAGATCCTACAATGAGCAGTTCTTC
CASSGRDRSYNEQFF
>-|TRBV7-2|TRBJ1-5|-
TGTGCCAGCAGCCTGAACAGGGGCAATCAGCCCCAGCATTTT
CASSLNRGNQPQHF
>TRBD2|TRBV7-2|TRBJ2-7|once
TGTGCCAGCAGCCCGACTAGCGGTACGACCTACGAGCAGTACTTC
CASSPTSGTTYEQYF
>TRBD1|TRBV9|TRBJ1-1|few
TGTGCCAGCAGCACCGGGACAGGGAACACTGAAGCTTTCTTT
CASSTGTGNTEAFF
>-|TRBV6-2/TRBV6-3|TRBJ1-5|-
TGTGCCAGCAGCCGTAGGGGGGGCAGCAATCAGCCCCAGCATTTT
CASSRRGGSNQPQHF
>TRBD2|TRBV27|TRBJ2-1|-
TGTGCCAGCAGTTTGCAGCCCGGGACTAGCGGGAGTGTTGAGCAGTTCTTC
CASSLQPGTSGSVEQFF
>-|TRBV27|TRBJ1-1|-
TGTGCCAGCAGTTTCAGGGAACTGGGTGAAGCTTTCTTT
CASSFRELGEAFF
>-|TRBV27|TRBJ1-6|once
TGTGCCAGCAGTTTATCGGGCAGGGAAGTCTCACCCCTCCACTTT
CASSLSGREVSPLHF
>-|TRBV7-8|TRBJ2-7|-
TGTGCCAGCACTTCTGGGCAGGCCTTCCCCGGATACGAGCAGTACTTC
CASTSGQAFPGYEQYF
>TRBD2|TRBV7-2|TRBJ2-1|-
TGTGCCAGCAGCCCCCCCGGGACTAGGAAGTACAATGAGCAGTTCTTC
CASSPPGTRKYNEQFF